The rows below give T cell receptor beta chains drawn from one sample of a study of a mutant IDH1 vaccine in newly diagnosed glioma. Profiling relied on immunoSEQ multiplex PCR, and the TCRdb table lists in-frame clones only, not all of them. The sample lists more than 60,000 clones; 74% were seen once. These receptors are not linked to any known antigen. This specimen was PBMCs, taken from a glioma patient whose treatment included an IDH1 peptide vaccine. These receptors were collected from a man aged 45-65 years with glioma. Each CDR3 is given with its conserved first and last residue. D genes are given only for firm matches. Size tells how often a clone was seen (once, few, many) or the class of an expanded clone, and some rows leave it out.

TRBD1	TRBV5-6	once	TRBJ2-7	TGTGCCAGCAGCTTGGGACAGGGCCCCTACGAGCAGTACTTC	CASSLGQGPYEQYF
-	TRBV20-1	few	TRBJ1-1	TGCAGTGCTAGATACAACGCTGAAGCTTTCTTT	CSARYNAEAFF
TRBD2	TRBV4-2	-	TRBJ2-7	TGTGCCAGCAGCCAAGAGGTTGGGTGGGGGGGGAGAACCTACGAGCAGTACTTC	CASSQEVGWGGRTYEQYF
-	TRBV6-4	-	TRBJ1-1	TGTGCCAGCAGTGCCAGCCTGAACACTGAAGCTTTCTTT	CASSASLNTEAFF
-	TRBV27	once	TRBJ2-3	TGTGCCAGCAGTTGGGATTCCCTCGGAGATACGCAGTATTTT	CASSWDSLGDTQYF
TRBD1	TRBV19	once	TRBJ1-2	TGTGCCAGTAGCCCAGGGGGTAACGACTATGGCTACACCTTC	CASSPGGNDYGYTF
-	TRBV7-2	-	TRBJ1-1	TGTGCCAGCAGCCTCAGGGCTTCGTGGACTGAAGCTTTCTTT	CASSLRASWTEAFF
TRBD1	TRBV5-6	-	TRBJ1-4	TGTGCCAGCAGCTCACCAACCGGGACAGGGGTTGGAAAACTGTTTTTT	CASSSPTGTGVGKLFF
TRBD1	TRBV10-3	-	TRBJ2-7	TGTGCCATCCAGGGGGCGGGGAACGAGCAGTACTTC	CAIQGAGNEQYF
-	TRBV5-1	once	TRBJ1-1	TGCGCCAGCAGCTTGGTAGGTTTAAACACTGAAGCTTTCTTT	CASSLVGLNTEAFF
-	TRBV7-2	-	TRBJ2-7	TGTGCCAGCAGCTTACAGAGCTTGGGTTACGAGCAGTACTTC	CASSLQSLGYEQYF
-	TRBV2	once	TRBJ2-2	TGTGCCAGCAGCGCAGGGGCCGCCGGGGAGCTGTTTTTT	CASSAGAAGELFF
TRBD1	TRBV5-1	-	TRBJ2-5	TGCGCCAGCAGCTTGGCTTTAGGGGGCGAGGGGGAGACCCAGTACTTC	CASSLALGGEGETQYF
-	TRBV10-2	-	TRBJ1-3	TGCGCCAGCAGTGAGTCTATTCTCGGAAACACCATATATTTT	CASSESILGNTIYF
-	TRBV14	few	TRBJ1-1	TGTGCCAGCAGGAGCTTGGGCACTGAAGCTTTCTTT	CASRSLGTEAFF
TRBD2	TRBV6-5	-	TRBJ2-3	TGTGCCAGCAGTTACGTAGGGAGGGGCGATACGCAGTATTTT	CASSYVGRGDTQYF
-	TRBV4-3	-	TRBJ1-3	TGCGCCAGCAGCCAAGGGAGCACCTCTGGAAACACCATATATTTT	CASSQGSTSGNTIYF
-	TRBV18	-	TRBJ1-5	TGTGCCAGCTCACAGGGACGGGAACTCAATCAGCCCCAGCATTTT	CASSQGRELNQPQHF
-	TRBV30	-	TRBJ1-6	TGTGCCTGGGAGAATTCACCCCTCCACTTT	CAWENSPLHF
-	TRBV7-9	-	TRBJ1-2	TGTGCCAGCAGCTTACTCAACAGGGTCGGTGGCTACACCTTC	CASSLLNRVGGYTF
-	TRBV10-1	-	TRBJ2-1	TGCGCCAGCAGTGAAAAGTCTAGCGCCTATGATAGCAATGAGCAGTTCTTC	CASSEKSSAYDSNEQFF
-	TRBV5-6	-	TRBJ2-7	TGTGCCAGCAGCTCAACTCGGACAGCCTACGAGCAGTACTTC	CASSSTRTAYEQYF
-	TRBV7-9	-	TRBJ2-6	TGTGCCAGCAGCCCCCTTTTTCGAGACTCTGGGGCCAACGTCCTGACTTTC	CASSPLFRDSGANVLTF
-	TRBV7-9	medium-sized	TRBJ1-1	TGTGCCAGCTTACGTAAAGCCGGGGGGCCGAATGAAGCTTTCTTT	CASLRKAGGPNEAFF
-	TRBV10-3	-	TRBJ1-5	TGTGCCAATCCAAAGGACTGGCAGCCCCAGCATTTT	CANPKDWQPQHF
TRBD1	TRBV5-4	-	TRBJ2-7	TGTGCCAGCAGCTTGGAACAGGGGACCTACGAGCAGTACTTC	CASSLEQGTYEQYF
-	TRBV19	once	TRBJ2-7	TGTGCCAGTAGTTTTGGACAACTCTACGAGCAGTACTTC	CASSFGQLYEQYF
TRBD1	TRBV7-2	once	TRBJ2-5	TGTGCCAGCAGCTCCGACAGGGGGGAGACCCAGTACTTC	CASSSDRGETQYF
-	TRBV7-8	once	TRBJ2-2	TGTGCCAGCAGACCCGGGACACTGAACACCGGGGAGCTGTTTTTT	CASRPGTLNTGELFF
-	TRBV5-8	-	TRBJ1-6	TGTGCCAGCAGCCTCCGGGCGGGGAGCTCCTATAATTCACCCCTCCACTTT	CASSLRAGSSYNSPLHF
-	TRBV7-8	-	TRBJ1-2	TGTGCCAGCAGTTCCGGGGACTATGGCTACACCTTC	CASSSGDYGYTF
TRBD1	TRBV30	-	TRBJ1-3	TGTGCCTGGGACAGGGGGCAAGGAAACACCATATATTTT	CAWDRGQGNTIYF
-	TRBV19	few	TRBJ1-2	TGTGCCAGTAGTATAGGATCGAACTATGGCTACACCTTC	CASSIGSNYGYTF
TRBD2	TRBV6-6	-	TRBJ2-7	TGTGCCAGCAGTCCCCTCCTGGGGAGGGAAAACGACGAGCAGTACTTC	CASSPLLGRENDEQYF
-	TRBV6-1	-	TRBJ2-3	TGTGCCAGCAGACCACAGGTCCCAGATACGCAGTATTTT	CASRPQVPDTQYF
-	TRBV7-2	-	TRBJ2-1	TGTGCCAGCAGCTTAGGAGGGGAGAATGAGCAGTTCTTC	CASSLGGENEQFF
-	TRBV4-3	-	TRBJ2-7	TGCGCCAGCAGCCCTGATAGGGGCTCCTACGAGCAGTACTTC	CASSPDRGSYEQYF
-	TRBV18	-	TRBJ1-1	TGTGCCAGCTCACCAAACCGACAAATCCCTGAAGCTTTCTTT	CASSPNRQIPEAFF
-	TRBV2	few	TRBJ2-1	TGTGCCAGCAGAGGGACGGCTTCCTACAATGAGCAGTTCTTC	CASRGTASYNEQFF
-	TRBV5-6	-	TRBJ1-1	TGTGCCAGCAGCTCCGGGCGGCAGTGGGGGAAAGCTTTCTTT	CASSSGRQWGKAFF
-	TRBV1	-	TRBJ1-1	TGCACCAGCAGCCAAGGCCCAGGCCCTTACACTGAAGCTTTCTTT	CTSSQGPGPYTEAFF
-	TRBV27	-	TRBJ2-7	TGTGCCAGCAGTTTATCGAGCAGGGGCTACGAGCAGTACTTC	CASSLSSRGYEQYF
TRBD1	TRBV5-4	-	TRBJ1-2	TGTGCCAGCAGCTTGGGGGACAGGGCCTATGGCTACACCTTC	CASSLGDRAYGYTF
-	TRBV10-3	-	TRBJ2-2	TGTGCCATCAGTGAGCAGCGGACAGACGGGGAGCTGTTTTTT	CAISEQRTDGELFF
-	TRBV11-1	-	TRBJ1-2	TGTGCCAGCAGCCCCGCACTAGGGGCAGCTGGCTACACCTTC	CASSPALGAAGYTF
TRBD1	TRBV2	few	TRBJ1-5	TGTGCCAGCAGATCGGACAGGGGTCAGCCCCAGCATTTT	CASRSDRGQPQHF
-	TRBV30	-	TRBJ1-6	TGTGCCTGGAGCGCATTTTCGAGGGAGAATTCACCCCTCCACTTT	CAWSAFSRENSPLHF
-	TRBV9	-	TRBJ2-2	TGTGCCAGCAGCGCGGGAGAGTGGTACACCGGGGAGCTGTTTTTT	CASSAGEWYTGELFF
-	TRBV18	-	TRBJ1-2	TGTGCCAGCTCACCGAAGGACGTCGGCTACACCTTC	CASSPKDVGYTF
-	TRBV19	few	TRBJ1-1	TGTGCCAGTAGTATTTGGACTGAAGCTTTCTTT	CASSIWTEAFF
-	TRBV23-1	-	TRBJ2-7	TGCGCCAGCAGTCAATCGCCGGACGGGGGTGCCTACGAGCAGTACTTC	CASSQSPDGGAYEQYF
-	TRBV11-2	-	TRBJ1-1	TGTGCCAGCAGCTTATCCACCGGGGGGGCGGGCACTGAAGCTTTCTTT	CASSLSTGGAGTEAFF
-	TRBV5-5	-	TRBJ2-2	TGTGCCAGCAGCTTCTCGACGGTGAACACCGGGGAGCTGTTTTTT	CASSFSTVNTGELFF
-	TRBV27	once	TRBJ2-7	TGTGCCAGCAGCGAGGACATCCGGGGCGAGCAGTACTTC	CASSEDIRGEQYF
-	TRBV7-8	-	TRBJ1-2	TGTGCCAGCAGCTCCCCCAGGGGTTTGGATGGCTACACCTTC	CASSSPRGLDGYTF